This T cell receptor beta chain was recorded in a study of tumor-infiltrating lymphocytes in primary liver carcinoma. The study's findings and limits: Compared with tumor region pairs, tumor-adjacent and tumor-blood pairs overlapped less.

For each extraction, RNA and DNA were obtained together from around 20-30 mg of unsorted bulk tissue. Through surgical resection, the patients' primary liver carcinoma was treated. Chronic HBV infection affected patients, none of whom had received treatment. Germline CDR1 reads SGHAT; CDR2 reads FQNNGV. This CDR3 has 15 amino acids. Constant-region priming of roughly 0.45 ug total RNA yielded TCR beta cDNA. ARM-PCR, slightly modified, supplied the TCR beta libraries through three nested multiplex PCR rounds. TRBV1-TRBV30 forward primers paired with a C-beta reverse primer were used in the first two PCR rounds, which ran roughly 9 cycles each. Each CDR3 protein is one row after TCRdb ran MiXCR on the multiplex PCR reads. This table has fewer than 50,000 distinct CDR3 sequences, 75% appearing once. Notes on this clonotype: Antigen unknown. This may stem from a read error, because a much larger clone lies one nucleotide away.

The specimen was tumor-adjacent normal liver tissue. This sequence was found in a woman aged 30 to 39 with primary liver carcinoma and hepatitis B virus infection. The chain combines TRBV11-2 with TRBJ2-3; possible D gene TRBD2, 5 bases. The CDR3 sequence is CAGSFQAASTDTQYF. CDR3 nucleotide sequence: TGTGCCGGCAGCTTCCAAGCGGCTAGCACAGATACGCAGTATTTT.